The next 30 T cell receptor beta chains were all read from a single sample in a study of T cell clonotyping in hematopoietic cell transplantation. Clones were sequenced by immunoSEQ multiplex PCR, and TCRdb holds only the in-frame ones, with some missing. Among 69,000 or so clones listed, 90% to 95% were seen once. Sequenced input: peripheral blood mononuclear cells. Receptors were obtained from a man over 45 in good health. Some clones in this sample may be carry-over from other donors' samples.

The rearrangement uses TRBV29-1 and TRBJ2-6, with D possibly being TRBD2 (6 bases). The germline V and J ends were trimmed by 4 bases and 2 bases, with 15 bases remaining between them. The germline V gene encodes CDR1 SQVTM and CDR2 ANQGSEA. The CDR3 spans 16 residues. CDR3 sequence reads: CSVGSGLRAGANVLTF. The DNA of the CDR3 is TGCAGCGTTGGGTCGGGACTTAGGGCTGGGGCCAACGTCCTGACTTTC.

The chain employs TRBV27 and TRBJ2-3; TRBD1 is a possible D gene (6 bases). The CDR3 is 17 residues long. Trimming removed 1 base at V and 0 bases at J, with 14 bases between. CDR1 and CDR2 (germline): MNHEY, SMNVEV (reference sequence). This CDR3 reads CASSLYGSQGSTDTQYF. The CDR3 bases are TGTGCCAGCAGTTTATATGGCAGTCAGGGGAGCACAGATACGCAGTATTTT.

The chain has TRBV9 and TRBJ1-3; D is undetermined. The CDR3 is made up of 15 amino acids. V lost 0 bases to trimming and J lost 8 bases, with 15 bases between them. The germline CDR1 and CDR2 sequences are SGDLS and YYNGEE. CDR3 DNA sequence: TGTGCCAGCAGCGTAGTTGGAGGATTAAAGGACACCATATATTTT. Translated, it gives CASSVVGGLKDTIYF.

The chain employs TRBV6-5 and TRBJ1-5, with TRBD1 matching 7 bases. The CDR3 spans 13 residues. The trim removed 7 bases at V and 5 bases at J, leaving 5 bases unmatched. CDR1 and CDR2 from the germline V gene are MNHEY and SVGAGI. The DNA of the CDR3 is TGTGCCAGCAAGGAAGGGGGCGATCAGCCCCAGCATTTT. Its protein is CASKEGGDQPQHF.

The genes are TRBV28 and TRBJ2-5; TRBD2 is a possible D gene (6 bases). V was trimmed by 4 bases and J by 2 bases, leaving 11 bases between them. Germline V CDR1 and CDR2: MDHEN, SYDVKM. This CDR3 comprises 14 residues. The CDR3, as DNA: TGTGCCAGCAGTTCGGGACTGTTACAAGAGACCCAGTACTTC. Protein: CASSSGLLQETQYF.

This chain connects TRBV7-8 to TRBJ1-1; no reliable D call. Germline values: CDR1 SGHVS, CDR2 FQNEAQ. The V end lost 6 bases, the J end lost 7 bases, and 12 bases lay between the germline ends. CDR3 length equals 12 residues. CDR3 coding DNA: TGTGCCAGCAGGTCCGTATCGGATGAAGCTTTCTTT. Translated, it gives CASRSVSDEAFF.

The rearrangement links TRBV14 to TRBJ1-2; D uncertain. V dropped 4 bases and J dropped 1 base, with 16 bases sitting between them. Germline V CDR1 and CDR2: SGHDN, FVKESK. The CDR3 loop spans 16 amino acids. The CDR3 region is CASSPTPRPHNYGYTF. For the CDR3, the DNA is TGTGCCAGCAGCCCAACCCCGCGCCCCCATAACTATGGCTACACCTTC.

This chain joins TRBV21-1 and TRBJ2-7; TRBD1 is the table's D call, not checked against the DNA. TRBV21-1 represents a pseudogene. There are 15 residues in the CDR3. CDR3 sequence reads: CASSKVGQGRYEQYF. The CDR3 DNA reads as TGTGCCAGCAGCAAAGTGGGGCAGGGTCGTTACGAGCAGTACTTC.

In the case of this clone: A read error may account for a junction end that differs from germline. V is TRBV7-7 and J is TRBJ2-2, with a possible D match to TRBD2 (6 bases). Germline values: CDR1 SSHAT, CDR2 FNYEAQ (reference sequence). The CDR3 spans 15 residues. The CDR3 loop reads CASSLFGGGTGELFF. The CDR3 DNA reads TGTGCTAGCAGCTTATTCGGGGGAGGCACCGGGGAGCTGTTTTTT.

V gene TRBV9 combines with J gene TRBJ2-2; D not certain. Germline V CDR1 and CDR2: SGDLS, YYNGEE. V gave up 0 bases and J gave up 1 base, with 7 bases separating them. The CDR3 covers 15 residues. Here the CDR3 DNA reads TGTGCCAGCAGCGTAGACGGGTTGAACACCGGGGAGCTGTTTTTT. Its protein product is CASSVDGLNTGELFF.

This rearrangement joins TRBV5-1 to TRBJ1-2; 11 nucleotides line up with TRBD1. The CDR3 consists of 15 residues. In germline, CDR1 is SGHRS, CDR2 YFSETQ. V dropped 4 bases and J dropped 6; count of bases not matched to a gene: 8. CDR3 DNA sequence: TGCGCCAGCAGCAGAGCGGGACAGGGGGATCATGGCTACACCTTC. Amino acids: CASSRAGQGDHGYTF.

The gene calls are TRBV6-5 and TRBJ2-7; 7 bases are a match to TRBD1. The germline gives CDR1 MNHEY, CDR2 SVGAGI. V trimming: 7 bases; J trimming: 0 bases; junction bases outside the gene matches: 9. This CDR3 is 15 amino acids long. The CDR3 DNA sequence: TGTGCCAGCACTCGACTCGGGACAGCCTCCTACGAGCAGTACTTC. Protein product: CASTRLGTASYEQYF.

The rearrangement joins TRBV7-8 to TRBJ2-2; D is perhaps TRBD1 (6 bases). The CDR3 runs to 15 residues. CDR1 is SGHVS and CDR2 is FQNEAQ in the germline V gene. Trimming pared 5 bases from V and 3 bases from J, leaving 13 bases between. In nucleotides, the CDR3 is TGTGCCAGCAGCGAGGGACAAGCAGACACCGGGGAGCTGTTTTTT. Translating it yields CASSEGQADTGELFF.

The rearrangement joins TRBV7-2 to TRBJ2-3; D is unclear. This CDR3 comprises 14 residues. Per the germline V gene, CDR1 is SGHTA and CDR2 is FQGNSA. Trimming cost V 0 bases and J 2 bases, with 6 bases left between them. The CDR3 loop is CASSLAGTTDTQYF. In DNA form, the CDR3 reads TGTGCCAGCAGCTTAGCGGGCACCACAGATACGCAGTATTTT.

J is TRBJ1-4 and V is TRBV5-6, with a possible D match to TRBD1 (5 bases). The V gene lost 2 bases and the J gene lost 5 bases, with 10 bases spanning the gap. CDR3 length: 14 residues. Germline CDR1 reads SGHDT; CDR2 reads YYEEEE. The CDR3 protein is CASSLRTPNEKLFF. CDR3 nucleotides: TGTGCCAGCAGCTTAAGGACACCGAATGAAAAACTGTTTTTT.

This clone appeared a single time. The rearrangement joins TRBV4-3 to TRBJ2-3; 8 nucleotides match TRBD1. V shed 0 bases, J shed 3 bases, and the junction held 8 bases outside the gene matches. The CDR3 runs 17 residues. Germline V gene data show CDR1 as LGHNA and CDR2 as YSLEER. This chain's CDR3 is CASSQERDRPMTDTQYF. The CDR3 DNA reads TGCGCCAGCAGCCAAGAGCGGGACAGGCCTATGACAGATACGCAGTATTTT.

This rearrangement joins TRBV5-4 to TRBJ1-1, with D uncertain. V was shortened by 0 bases and J by 1 base, with 7 bases between the two germline ends. The CDR3 has 14 residues. CDR1 SGHNT and CDR2 YYREEE come from the germline V gene (reference sequence). DNA of the CDR3: TGTGCCAGCAGCTTGGAGTCGAGGAACACTGAAGCTTTCTTT. Protein: CASSLESRNTEAFF. Drawing the rest from reference TRBV5-4 and TRBJ1-1, the complete variable domain is ETGVTQSPTHLIKTRGQQVTLRCSSQSGHNTVSWYQQALGQGPQFIFQYYREEENGRGNFPPRFSGLQFPNYSSELNVNALELDDSALYLCASSLESRNTEAFFGQGTRLTVV.

The V call is TRBV7-2, the J call TRBJ2-3; tentative D call: TRBD1 (5 bases). Between the trimmed V and J ends, which lost 3 bases and 3 bases, there was a span of 7 bases. The CDR3 covers 13 residues. Per the germline V gene, CDR1 is SGHTA and CDR2 is FQGNSA. CDR3 protein: CASSFKGTDTQYF. The CDR3 DNA reads as TGTGCCAGCAGCTTTAAGGGGACAGATACGCAGTATTTT.

The chain is built from TRBV29-1 and TRBJ2-7; unclear D gene. This CDR3 contains 11 residues. Germline values: CDR1 SQVTM, CDR2 ANQGSEA. V lost 0 bases, J lost 7 bases, and 7 bases lay in between. The CDR3 DNA sequence: TGCAGCGTTGAAGATACGGCGGAGCAGTACTTC. This gives the protein CSVEDTAEQYF.

The chain carries TRBV7-8 and TRBJ2-6; D unresolved. Trimming left V 5 bases short and J 1 base short, with 9 bases between. The CDR3 sequence is 15 residues long. Germline loops: CDR1 SGHVS, CDR2 FQNEAQ. CDR3 in amino acids: CASSTTSSGANVLTF. In DNA form, the CDR3 reads TGTGCCAGCAGCACGACTTCTTCTGGGGCCAACGTCCTGACTTTC.

The rearrangement links TRBV30 to TRBJ1-2, with TRBD1 identical over 7 bases. The CDR3 loop spans 13 amino acids. With 3 bases clipped from V and 8 bases from J, the junction kept 9 bases outside the gene matches. In germline, CDR1 is GTSNPN, CDR2 SVGIG (reference sequence). The chain's CDR3 is CAWSTGQARGYTF. The CDR3 nucleotides are TGTGCCTGGAGCACAGGACAGGCACGCGGCTACACCTTC.

The chain combines TRBV15 with TRBJ2-7; 7 nucleotides agree with TRBD1. Germline loops: CDR1 LNHNV, CDR2 YYDKDF (reference sequence). CDR3 length: 14 residues. The junction had 8 bases not matched to a gene; V was cut back by 4 bases and J by 5 bases. Written as DNA, the CDR3 is TGTGCCACCAGCATCAACAGGGGAACCGACGAGCAGTACTTC. This translates into CATSINRGTDEQYF.

This rearrangement joins TRBV6-5 to TRBJ1-2; 7 nucleotides line up with TRBD1. The J segment lost 8 bases and the V segment lost 0 bases, leaving 3 bases of the junction unmatched. This CDR3 is 13 amino acids long. Germline CDR1 reads MNHEY; CDR2 reads SVGAGI. This CDR3 is CASSYSQGRGYTF. DNA of the CDR3: TGTGCCAGCAGTTACTCACAGGGGAGGGGCTACACCTTC.

This chain connects TRBV11-2 to TRBJ1-1; unclear D gene. Germline V gives CDR1 SGHAT, CDR2 FQNNGV. The V end lost 0 bases, the J end lost 8 bases, and 7 bases lay between the germline ends. The CDR3 has 12 amino acids. The CDR3 spells CASSLDLAEAFF. The CDR3 DNA reads TGTGCCAGCAGCTTAGATCTAGCGGAAGCTTTCTTT.

The genes are TRBV9 and TRBJ1-4; maybe TRBD1 (6 bases). Trimming left V 3 bases short and J 5 bases short, with 14 bases between. Germline V lookup: CDR1 SGDLS, CDR2 YYNGEE. This CDR3 has 15 amino acids. The CDR3 loop reads CASSAEGEPNEKLFF. CDR3 sequence (DNA): TGTGCCAGCAGCGCGGAGGGGGAGCCCAATGAAAAACTGTTTTTT.

CDR3 DNA: TGTGCCAGCAGTGATGGGGGGAAGGACAGGAAGAGCCACACTGAAGCTTTCTTT. Protein: CASSDGGKDRKSHTEAFF. The rearrangement links TRBV25-1 to TRBJ1-1; 7 bases line up with TRBD1. The germline V gene encodes CDR1 MGHDK and CDR2 SYGVNS. This CDR3 is 18 amino acids long. V lost 3 bases, J lost 3 bases, and 16 bases stayed unmatched.

A single count supports this clone. The rearrangement uses TRBV9 and TRBJ2-7, with 8 positions matching TRBD2. Per germline, CDR1 SGDLS and CDR2 YYNGEE. The CDR3 runs 13 residues. The J segment lost 6 bases and the V segment lost 2 bases, leaving 4 bases of the junction unmatched. This CDR3 reads CASSVDLAGEQYF. The CDR3 nucleotides are TGTGCCAGCAGCGTGGACCTAGCGGGCGAGCAGTACTTC. Full variable domain (rest looked up from reference TRBV9 and TRBJ2-7): DSGVTQTPKHLITATGQRVTLRCSPRSGDLSVYWYQQSLDQGLQFLIQYYNGEERAKGNILERFSAQQFPDLHSELNLSSLELGDSALYFCASSVDLAGEQYFGPGTRLTVT.

The gene calls are TRBV28 and TRBJ2-3; D gene unclear. V lost 6 bases and J lost 5, with 12 bases in between. This CDR3 contains 13 residues. In germline, CDR1 is MDHEN, CDR2 SYDVKM. CDR3 protein: CASSYRLRDTQYF. DNA of the CDR3: TGTGCCAGCAGCTACCGCTTGAGAGATACGCAGTATTTT.

The rearrangement uses TRBV11-1 and TRBJ1-2, with D possibly TRBD1 on 5 matching bases. CDR1 and CDR2 (germline): SGHAT, FQDESV (reference sequence). This CDR3 spans 13 amino acids. The germline V and J ends were trimmed by 5 bases and 6 bases, with 13 bases remaining between them. This CDR3 reads CASSRDSGDGYTF. For the CDR3, the DNA is TGTGCCAGCAGCCGAGACAGTGGCGATGGCTACACCTTC.

The rearrangement uses TRBV5-1 and TRBJ1-1; 10 bases fit TRBD1. The CDR3 extends over 15 amino acids. Germline V gene data show CDR1 as SGHRS and CDR2 as YFSETQ. The J segment lost 5 bases and the V segment lost 2 bases, leaving 6 bases of the junction unmatched. The CDR3 reads CASSFTGTGDTEAFF. In DNA form, the CDR3 reads TGCGCCAGCAGCTTTACCGGGACAGGGGATACTGAAGCTTTCTTT.